This TCR beta chain stems from a study of T cell responses to AZD1222 COVID-19 vaccine. About the research overall: Second-dose groups at about 4 or about 12 weeks were pooled. Study-wide points: With dominance at 160-218 and 743-854, vaccine-associated CD4 TCRs spanned spike. Seropositivity was recorded at baseline in only a handful of AZD1222 recipients. Clonal diversity was possibly underestimated, and white British individuals and females predominated among donors.

V was pared by 1 base and J by 1 base, with 7 bases between. Germline V gene data show CDR1 as SGHTA and CDR2 as FQGNSA. The CDR3 runs to 14 residues. Assay: immunoSEQ multiplex PCR; the TCRdb copy retains only in-frame clones and omits some. The sample includes under 200,000 clones, roughly nine tenths seen only once; the top ten take roughly 1.6%. In the case of this clone: Its target is not known.

The chain employs TRBV7-2 and TRBJ1-2; D not certain. This TCR was sampled from an adult in good health. Sequences were derived from peripheral blood, sampled on day 0 of AZD1222 vaccination. The DNA for the CDR3 is TGTGCCAGCAGCTTAGTGGCGGATAACTATGGCTACACCTTC. It yields the protein CASSLVADNYGYTF.